These 31 T cell receptor beta chains were all obtained from the same sample, sequenced in a study. TCRdb analysed the 5' RACE reads with MiXCR anew, one entry per CDR3 protein. The profile shows fewer than 75,000 distinct CDR3 sequences, less than 30% of them singletons. Treg sorting used a CD4+CD25+CD127-/low gate. Input material: tumor-infiltrating Tregs sorted from the breast tumor. The receptors were sampled from a female donor with breast cancer.

The CDR3 loop reads CASSYFPPGTGTHYEQYF. CDR3 bases: TGTGCCAGCAGTTACTTCCCACCCGGGACAGGTACCCACTACGAGCAGTACTTC. The chain joins TRBV6-5 to TRBJ2-7; 8 bases are a match to TRBD1. The CDR3 sequence is 18 residues long. Germline CDR1 is MNHEY and CDR2 is SVGAGI. Germline trimming cut 1 base from V and 3 bases from J; bases unmatched to any gene: 14.

The chain has TRBV29-1 and TRBJ2-3, with 7 bases aligning to TRBD2. Germline values: CDR1 SQVTM, CDR2 ANQGSEA. V lost 0 bases to trimming and J lost 0 bases; unmatched junction nucleotides: 3. This CDR3 is built from 15 residues. CDR3 sequence (DNA): TGCAGCGTTGAAGATCGGCGGGGGAGCACAGATACGCAGTATTTT. This codes for CSVEDRRGSTDTQYF.

This clonotype has a handful of counts. The rearrangement joins TRBV7-2 to TRBJ1-1; no reliable D call. The CDR3 length is 17 residues. The ends were cut back, 4 bases at V and 0 bases at J, with 18 bases in the middle. Germline V lookup: CDR1 SGHTA, CDR2 FQGNSA. CDR3 in DNA: TGTGCCAGCAGCTCGACCCCGGCGACCCTCCTGAACACTGAAGCTTTCTTT. Encoded protein: CASSSTPATLLNTEAFF. The full variable domain, in which reference TRBV7-2 and TRBJ1-1 provide the parts outside the CDR3, is GAGVSQSPSNKVTEKGKDVELRCDPISGHTALYWYRQSLGQGLEFLIYFQGNSAPDKSGLPSDRFSAERTGGSVSTLTIQRTQQEDSAVYLCASSSTPATLLNTEAFFGQGTRLTVV.

The chain combines TRBV7-3 with TRBJ2-1; 7 bases map to TRBD2. Trimming removed 5 bases from V and 4 bases from J; junction bases left unmatched: 8. Per germline, CDR1 SGHTA and CDR2 FQGTGA. The CDR3 has 15 amino acids. CDR3 residues: CASSPESGAYNEQFF. The CDR3, as DNA: TGTGCCAGCAGCCCCGAGAGCGGGGCATACAATGAGCAGTTCTTC. The full variable domain, in which reference TRBV7-3 and TRBJ2-1 provide the parts outside the CDR3, is GAGVSQTPSNKVTEKGKYVELRCDPISGHTALYWYRQSLGQGPEFLIYFQGTGAADDSGLPNDRFFAVRPEGSVSTLKIQRTERGDSAVYLCASSPESGAYNEQFFGPGTRLTVL.

V usage is TRBV7-2 and J usage is TRBJ2-1; a possible D gene is TRBD2 (6 bases). The V and J ends lost 1 base and 3 bases respectively, with 13 bases between them. From germline, CDR1 is SGHTA and CDR2 FQGNSA. CDR3 length equals 16 residues. The CDR3 region is CASSLGAGLLYNEQFF. Here the CDR3 DNA reads TGTGCCAGCAGCTTAGGGGCGGGACTCCTCTACAATGAGCAGTTCTTC.

This clonotype has only a few counts. The chain combines TRBV6-5 with TRBJ1-4; weak D call: TRBD1 (5 bases). This CDR3 region has 13 residues. Germline CDR1 reads MNHEY; CDR2 reads SVGAGI. V lost 9 bases and J lost 7, with 15 bases in between. As DNA, the CDR3 is TGTGCCAGTACGGACGGGGGAGGTGAAAAACTGTTTTTT. It encodes CASTDGGGEKLFF.

This clonotype has a handful of counts. V gene TRBV28 combines with J gene TRBJ2-3; 7 bases are a match to TRBD2. Looked up from germline, CDR1 is MDHEN and CDR2 is SYDVKM. The CDR3 runs to 16 residues. V trimming: 3 bases; J trimming: 1 base; junction bases outside the gene matches: 7. The CDR3 DNA follows: TGTGCCAGCAGTTTTCTAGGCGGGAGACGCACAGATACGCAGTATTTT. It specifies CASSFLGGRRTDTQYF.

In its sample, this clonotype was seen many times. The chain recombines TRBV20-1 with TRBJ1-1; 11 bases agree with TRBD1. V lost 0 bases to trimming and J lost 4 bases; unmatched junction nucleotides: 4. Germline V lookup: CDR1 DFQATT, CDR2 SNEGSKA (reference sequence). The CDR3 covers 15 residues. The CDR3 nucleotides read TGCAGTGCTAGAGAGGGACAGGGGGGGGGCACTGAAGCTTTCTTT. This gives the protein CSAREGQGGGTEAFF.

This clonotype was detected many times. The chain is built from TRBV5-1 and TRBJ2-2; 7 positions match TRBD1. Germline V gene data show CDR1 as SGHRS and CDR2 as YFSETQ. After removal of 7 bases from V and 2 bases from J, the junction contained 8 bases not matched to a gene. This CDR3 is 15 amino acids long. Here the CDR3 DNA reads TGCGCCAGCCAGGGGACAGAGGTTAACACCGGGGAGCTGTTTTTT. Its translation is CASQGTEVNTGELFF. The entire variable domain, with the rest obtained from reference TRBV5-1 and TRBJ2-2, is as follows: KAGVTQTPRYLIKTRGQQVTLSCSPISGHRSVSWYQQTPGQGLQFLFEYFSETQRNKGNFPGRFSGRQFSNSRSEMNVSTLELGDSALYLCASQGTEVNTGELFFGEGSRLTVL.

The chain has TRBV27 and TRBJ1-1, with D maybe TRBD1 (6 bases). CDR1 is MNHEY, CDR2 SMNVEV, per germline (reference sequence). The CDR3 is 15 residues long. Trimming removed 5 bases from V and 0 bases from J, with 13 bases in between. CDR3 in amino acids: CASSSHGQLNTEAFF. The DNA for the CDR3 is TGTGCCAGCAGTAGTCACGGACAGCTGAACACTGAAGCTTTCTTT.

The rearrangement uses TRBV7-9 and TRBJ1-4, with D possibly being TRBD1 (5 bases). The CDR3 is 15 residues long. The V end was cut by 4 bases, the J end by 4 bases, with 13 bases between. Germline CDR1 and CDR2: SEHNR and FQNEAQ (reference sequence). The CDR3 is CASSYGTVDNEKLFF. The CDR3 nucleotides read TGTGCCAGCAGCTACGGGACGGTAGATAATGAAAAACTGTTTTTT.

J is TRBJ2-3 and V is TRBV7-2; D not resolved. Germline loops: CDR1 SGHTA, CDR2 FQGNSA. The CDR3 contains 13 residues. Deletions cut 1 base from V and 7 bases from J, with 9 bases between. Here the CDR3 DNA reads TGTGCCAGCAGCTTAGATAGGACCTATACGCAGTATTTT. Encoded protein: CASSLDRTYTQYF.

The rearrangement uses TRBV5-1 and TRBJ2-3, with D unresolved. CDR1 is SGHRS and CDR2 is YFSETQ in the germline V gene. V lost 5 bases, J lost 2 bases, and 12 bases lay in between. This CDR3 is built from 14 residues. The CDR3 loop is CASRSRPNTDTQYF. The CDR3 bases are TGCGCCAGCAGGTCGAGACCGAACACAGATACGCAGTATTTT.

This clonotype was picked up a small number of times. The genes are TRBV4-2 and TRBJ2-5; D possibly corresponds to TRBD2 (5 bases). CDR3 length: 14 residues. Per germline, CDR1 LGHNA and CDR2 YNFKEQ. Trimming removed 1 base from V and 5 bases from J, with 11 bases in between. In DNA form, the CDR3 reads TGTGCCAGCAGCCAAGGTGGCGGCGGGGAGACCCAGTACTTC. Amino acid sequence: CASSQGGGGETQYF.

This clonotype was seen a handful of times. The chain couples TRBV7-9 to TRBJ2-7, with TRBD1 matching 9 bases. This CDR3 contains 15 residues. Germline trimming cut 5 bases from V and 0 bases from J; bases unmatched to any gene: 5. The germline V gene has CDR1 SEHNR and CDR2 FQNEAQ (reference sequence). CDR3 in DNA: TGTGCCAGCAGCCCCCCGGACAGGGGCTCCTACGAGCAGTACTTC. It yields the protein CASSPPDRGSYEQYF.

The rearrangement uses TRBV4-2 and TRBJ2-3; D unclear. The CDR3 covers 11 residues. The germline gives CDR1 LGHNA, CDR2 YNFKEQ. V lost 0 bases and J 8 bases, leaving 3 bases between the germline ends. CDR3 sequence: CASSQDVTQYF. As DNA, the CDR3 is TGTGCCAGCAGCCAAGATGTTACGCAGTATTTT.

CDR3 protein: CASSSHRGASYEQYF. The CDR3, as DNA: TGTGCCAGCAGTTCCCACAGGGGGGCGTCCTACGAGCAGTACTTC. The chain carries TRBV28 and TRBJ2-7, with TRBD1 matching 8 bases. There are 15 residues in the CDR3. The trim removed 4 bases at V and 1 base at J, leaving 6 bases unmatched. Germline CDR1 and CDR2: MDHEN and SYDVKM. The variable domain in full, completed from reference TRBV28 and TRBJ2-7, reads DVKVTQSSRYLVKRTGEKVFLECVQDMDHENMFWYRQDPGLGLRLIYFSYDVKMKEKGDIPEGYSVSREKKERFSLILESASTNQTSMYLCASSSHRGASYEQYFGPGTRLTVT.

This clonotype has just a few counts. DNA for the CDR3: TGTGCCAGCAGCGGCCGGGGGCAGAGAGTCACTGAAGCTTTCTTT. This encodes CASSGRGQRVTEAFF. V and J are TRBV5-6 and TRBJ1-1; D is perhaps TRBD1 (6 bases). Per the germline V gene, CDR1 is SGHDT and CDR2 is YYEEEE. Trimming left V 4 bases short and J 4 bases short, with 17 bases between. The CDR3 runs to 15 residues.

This clonotype turned up a few times. The CDR3 is CASNFYSDSNQPQHF. In DNA form, the CDR3 reads TGTGCCAGCAACTTCTACAGTGATAGCAATCAGCCCCAGCATTTT. The chain combines TRBV5-6 with TRBJ1-5; D unresolved. Germline CDR1 SGHDT, CDR2 YYEEEE. The CDR3 is 15 residues long. V lost 6 bases, J lost 0 bases, and 13 bases lay in between. The variable domain in full, completed from reference TRBV5-6 and TRBJ1-5, reads DAGVTQSPTHLIKTRGQQVTLRCSPKSGHDTVSWYQQALGQGPQFIFQYYEEEERQRGNFPDRFSGHQFPNYSSELNVNALLLGDSALYLCASNFYSDSNQPQHFGDGTRLSIL.

This clonotype was detected many times. The chain recombines TRBV9 with TRBJ2-2; D is unclear. V dropped 3 bases and J dropped 3 bases, with 9 bases sitting between them. Germline values: CDR1 SGDLS, CDR2 YYNGEE. The CDR3 extends over 14 amino acids. The CDR3 is CASSALLDTGELFF. In DNA, the CDR3 is TGTGCCAGCAGCGCGTTATTGGACACCGGGGAGCTGTTTTTT.

The DNA for the CDR3 is TGTGCCAGCAGCGTAGACCAGGGCGCGATGAACACTGAAGCTTTCTTT. Its protein is CASSVDQGAMNTEAFF. The rearrangement joins TRBV9 to TRBJ1-1; perhaps TRBD1 as D (5 bases). The CDR3 is 16 amino acids. Trimming removed 0 bases from V and 0 bases from J, with 12 bases in between. Germline values: CDR1 SGDLS, CDR2 YYNGEE. Supplemented by reference TRBV9 and TRBJ1-1, the full variable domain reads DSGVTQTPKHLITATGQRVTLRCSPRSGDLSVYWYQQSLDQGLQFLIQYYNGEERAKGNILERFSAQQFPDLHSELNLSSLELGDSALYFCASSVDQGAMNTEAFFGQGTRLTVV.

Turning to this clonotype: No conserved phenylalanine or tryptophan is present at the end of the CDR3, so a read error is the likely explanation. This chain joins TRBV6-2 or TRBV6-3 and TRBJ1-2; D call uncertain. The CDR3 spans 12 residues. V was shortened by 6 bases and J by 2 bases, with 7 bases between the two germline ends. Germline V gives CDR1 MNHEY, CDR2 SVGEGT. The CDR3 coding sequence is TGTGCCAGCAGCCGGTTAAACTATGGCTACACCTCC. This translates into CASSRLNYGYTS.

This clonotype was observed a handful of times. The chain has TRBV2 and TRBJ1-6, with TRBD1 identical over 7 bases. Germline V gives CDR1 SNHLY, CDR2 FYNNEI. V was clipped by 2 bases and J by 8 bases; unmatched bases: 6. There are 15 residues in the CDR3. CDR3 nucleotides: TGTGCCAGCAGTGAACTGGAGGGGGCGCATTCACCCCTCCACTTT. Translation: CASSELEGAHSPLHF.

As concerns this clonotype: A much more abundant neighbour one base away suggests this may be a read error. The chain employs TRBV5-1 and TRBJ2-5; weak D call: TRBD2 (6 bases). Per germline, CDR1 SGHRS and CDR2 YFSETQ. CDR3 size: 14 residues. As DNA, the CDR3 is TGCACCAGCAGCCGGGACTCCAGCCAAGAGACCCAGTACTTC. As protein: CTSSRDSSQETQYF.

The V gene is TRBV2, the J gene TRBJ1-1; D is possibly TRBD1 (6 bases). The germline V gene has CDR1 SNHLY and CDR2 FYNNEI. CDR3 length equals 13 residues. V lost 7 bases and J lost 4, with 13 bases in between. The CDR3 loop reads CASTRTEITEAFF. CDR3 sequence (DNA): TGTGCCAGCACAAGGACAGAGATCACTGAAGCTTTCTTT.

The sample holds a few counts of this clonotype. This chain uses TRBV7-8 with TRBJ2-1; 7 bases are shared with TRBD2. Germline-derived CDR1 and CDR2 are SGHVS and FQNEAQ. The ends lost 6 bases at V and 1 base at J; junction bases unmatched: 3. The CDR3 totals 14 residues. The CDR3 is CASSHGRSYNEQFF. CDR3 bases: TGTGCCAGCAGTCACGGGAGGTCCTACAATGAGCAGTTCTTC.

This clonotype has more than one count but fewer than ten. The rearrangement links TRBV3-1 to TRBJ1-1; no clear D. CDR3 size: 14 residues. Germline V gene data show CDR1 as LGHDT and CDR2 as YNNKEL (reference sequence). Trimming took off 1 base at V and 4 bases at J, with 10 bases between the two ends. Here the CDR3 DNA reads TGTGCCAGCAGCCAAGCTGGTGGCGGCACTGAAGCTTTCTTT. Translated: CASSQAGGGTEAFF.

This clonotype was counted many times. The rearrangement links TRBV28 to TRBJ2-7; tentative D call: TRBD2 (5 bases). The CDR3 length is 15 residues. CDR1 is MDHEN, CDR2 SYDVKM, per germline. V gave up 6 bases and J gave up 0 bases, with 15 bases separating them. CDR3 nucleotides: TGTGCCAGCAGAACTGGAGGCCTGAGCTCCTACGAGCAGTACTTC. Its translation is CASRTGGLSSYEQYF.

By sample fraction, this clonotype is medium-sized. The chain employs TRBV20-1 and TRBJ1-2; tentative D call: TRBD1 (6 bases). The CDR3 totals 12 residues. V shed 3 bases and J shed 4 bases, with 9 bases lying between them. The germline V gene has CDR1 DFQATT and CDR2 SNEGSKA (reference sequence). CDR3 sequence (DNA): TGCAGTGCTAGGAGGGACATCTATGGCTACACCTTC. Translation gives CSARRDIYGYTF.

V gene TRBV3-1 combines with J gene TRBJ2-7; no clear D. Germline V gene data show CDR1 as LGHDT and CDR2 as YNNKEL (reference sequence). V lost 3 bases, J lost 0 bases, and 9 bases lay in between. The CDR3 covers 14 residues. The CDR3 region is CASSQGWDSYEQYF. In DNA form, the CDR3 reads TGTGCCAGCAGCCAGGGATGGGACTCCTACGAGCAGTACTTC.

Points on this clonotype: The junction departs from the called germline gene at one end, perhaps through a read error. The rearrangement uses TRBV4-1 and TRBJ1-5, with D possibly TRBD1 on 5 matching bases. Germline V gives CDR1 MGHRA, CDR2 YSYEKL. The CDR3 totals 14 residues. The CDR3 spells CASSQTGPYQPKHF. The CDR3 bases are TGCGCCAGCAGCCAAACAGGACCCTATCAGCCCAAGCATTTT.